This section outlines one TCR beta chain sequence together with its context. Its matching antigen is unknown. Assay used: immunoSEQ multiplex PCR; TCRdb lists only in-frame clones, some missing. The sample has 250,000 to 400,000 clones; approximately 86% are singletons. The sample belongs to a study of cytomegalovirus exposure and HLA in healthy donors. About the research overall: The 90 to 150 validation repertoires, a later analysis reported, used the same platform as the approximately 650 first-cohort repertoires.

Study conclusions and caveats: High sensitivity and specificity were reportedly achieved when the classifier diagnosed cytomegalovirus status. Later, an analysis found that TCR clusters from the first cohort tended to co-occur in the 90 to 150 validation repertoires.

V was pared by 4 bases and J by 1 base, with 4 bases of the junction left unmatched. Germline CDR1 and CDR2: SGHNT and YYREEE (reference sequence). The CDR3 extends over 14 amino acids. The sequence derives from a man younger than 45 in good health and CMV-seronegative. The specimen sequenced was PBMCs. V usage is TRBV5-4 and J usage is TRBJ2-5; 7 positions agree with TRBD1. This chain's CDR3 is CASSPGQSQETQYF. The CDR3 DNA reads as TGTGCCAGCAGCCCGGGACAGTCCCAAGAGACCCAGTACTTC.